This T cell receptor (beta chain) was recovered during a study of technical replicates of blood from several donors. The method was immunoSEQ multiplex PCR; TCRdb's version includes in-frame clones alone and lacks a portion of them. The sample lists approximately 76,000 clones; around 90% were seen once. This CDR3 contains 16 residues. Looked up from germline, CDR1 is SGHDT and CDR2 is YYEEEE. Deletions cut 0 bases from V and 2 bases from J, with 11 bases between. The receptor was isolated from a human donor in good health. The sequenced sample was T cells isolated from PBMCs. The chain recombines TRBV5-6 with TRBJ2-2; D is unclear. The CDR3 reads CASSLVTEPNTGELFF. In DNA, the CDR3 is TGTGCCAGCAGCTTGGTCACAGAACCTAACACCGGGGAGCTGTTTTTT.